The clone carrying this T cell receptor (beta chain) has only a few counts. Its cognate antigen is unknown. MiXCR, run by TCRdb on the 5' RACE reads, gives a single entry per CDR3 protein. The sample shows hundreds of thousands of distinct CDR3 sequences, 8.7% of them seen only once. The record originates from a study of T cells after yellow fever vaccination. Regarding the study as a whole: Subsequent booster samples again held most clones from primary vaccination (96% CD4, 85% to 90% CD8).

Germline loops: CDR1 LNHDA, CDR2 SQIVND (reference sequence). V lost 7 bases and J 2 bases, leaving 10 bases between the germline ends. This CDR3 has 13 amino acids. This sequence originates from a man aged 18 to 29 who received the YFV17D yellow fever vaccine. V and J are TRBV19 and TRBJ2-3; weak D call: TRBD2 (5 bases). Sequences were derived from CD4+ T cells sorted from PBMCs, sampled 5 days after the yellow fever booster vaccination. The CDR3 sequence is CASKTGNTDTQYF. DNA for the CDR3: TGTGCCAGTAAAACGGGGAACACAGATACGCAGTATTTT.